Below are 13 T cell receptor beta chains sequenced from a single sample in a study of T cells in narcolepsy. Assay used: immunoSEQ multiplex PCR; TCRdb lists only in-frame clones, some missing. The profile covers some 32,000 clones, with around 80% appearing a single time and approximately 1.1% taken by the ten largest. Specimen: CD45RA- memory CD4+ T cells from PBMCs. The source of these receptors is a human donor with narcolepsy.

This clone appeared a few times. The chain combines TRBV19 with TRBJ2-1, with TRBD2 identical over 13 bases. The germline gives CDR1 LNHDA, CDR2 SQIVND (reference sequence). This CDR3 comprises 15 residues. V shed 7 bases and J 5 bases; nucleotides not matched to a gene: 5. The CDR3 bases are TGTGCCAGTACCCGTGGGACTAGCGGGAACAATGAGCAGTTCTTC. Residues: CASTRGTSGNNEQFF.

The J gene is TRBJ1-5, the V gene TRBV5-8; 10 bases line up with TRBD1. CDR1 SGHTS and CDR2 YDEGEE come from the germline V gene. Unmatched junction bases numbered 3, after V lost 2 bases and J lost 4 bases. The CDR3 consists of 15 residues. In DNA form, the CDR3 reads TGTGCCAGCAGCTTCCGGACAGGGGGTAATCAGCCCCAGCATTTT. Amino acids: CASSFRTGGNQPQHF.

The chain uses TRBV6-6 and TRBJ2-5; TRBD2 might be the D (5 bases). The V and J ends lost 6 bases and 3 bases respectively, with 5 bases between them. The CDR3 spans 11 residues. Germline V gene lookup returns CDR1 MNHNY and CDR2 SVGAGI (reference sequence). CDR3: CASRLEETQYF. The CDR3 region has the DNA TGTGCCAGCAGACTAGAAGAGACCCAGTACTTC.

The chain joins TRBV2 to TRBJ2-1; D unclear. V lost 3 bases and J lost 6, with 3 bases in between. Germline-derived CDR1 and CDR2 are SNHLY and FYNNEI. The CDR3 is 11 residues long. CDR3 coding DNA: TGTGCCAGCAGTGAGCCCAATGAGCAGTTCTTC. This encodes CASSEPNEQFF. The whole variable domain, filled in from reference TRBV2 and TRBJ2-1, reads EPEVTQTPSHQVTQMGQEVILRCVPISNHLYFYWYRQILGQKVEFLVSFYNNEISEKSEIFDDQFSVERPDGSNFTLKIRSTKLEDSAMYFCASSEPNEQFFGPGTRLTVL.

The chain employs TRBV5-1 and TRBJ2-1; the match to TRBD1 covers 10 bases. V was clipped by 4 bases and J by 1 base; unmatched bases: 2. CDR1 is SGHRS, CDR2 YFSETQ, per germline. CDR3 size: 15 residues. CDR3 nucleotide sequence: TGCGCCAGCAGCCTGGGACAGGGGTCCTACAATGAGCAGTTCTTC. The encoded protein is CASSLGQGSYNEQFF.

This chain uses TRBV5-6 with TRBJ2-5; D gene uncertain. Per germline, CDR1 SGHDT and CDR2 YYEEEE. There are 14 residues in the CDR3. Trimming removed 1 base at V and 4 bases at J, with 11 bases between. The CDR3 spells CASSLRRKRETQYF. The CDR3, as DNA: TGTGCCAGCAGCTTGAGACGAAAGAGAGAGACCCAGTACTTC.

This chain connects TRBV11-3 to TRBJ2-2, with D possibly matching TRBD2 (6 bases). Germline values: CDR1 SGHNT, CDR2 YENEEA. The V end was cut by 4 bases, the J end by 6 bases, with 18 bases between. The CDR3 loop spans 16 amino acids. CDR3 loop: CASSSRGKGRPGELFF. The CDR3 region has the DNA TGTGCCAGCAGCTCCCGCGGGAAGGGGCGTCCCGGGGAGCTGTTTTTT.

By its share, this clone is medium-sized. This rearrangement joins TRBV5-6 to TRBJ2-1, with 7 bases that match TRBD1. J was trimmed by 7 bases and V by 3 bases; bases with no gene match: 13. The length of the CDR3 is 16 residues. CDR1 is SGHDT, CDR2 YYEEEE, per germline. The CDR3 reads CASSSQLRTGTNEQFF. The CDR3 coding sequence is TGTGCCAGCAGCTCACAATTGAGGACAGGCACAAATGAGCAGTTCTTC.

The rearrangement links TRBV5-4 to TRBJ1-5, with D perhaps matching TRBD1 (5 bases). The CDR3 has 18 amino acids. The V gene's germline CDR1 is SGHNT and CDR2 YYREEE (reference sequence). The V end lost 5 bases, the J end lost 5 bases, and 26 bases lay between the germline ends. CDR3 loop: CASRYRDGGIWVDQPQHF. In nucleotides, the CDR3 is TGTGCCAGCAGATACCGGGACGGCGGCATTTGGGTCGATCAGCCCCAGCATTTT.

V gene TRBV6-1 combines with J gene TRBJ2-7; D ambiguous. V lost 10 bases and J lost 5, with 15 bases in between. The CDR3 is 12 residues long. CDR1 is MNHNS and CDR2 is SASEGT in the germline V gene. The CDR3 sequence: CATLYLGNEQYF. The CDR3 DNA reads TGTGCCACCCTTTACCTAGGGAACGAGCAGTACTTC.

V gene TRBV7-9 combines with J gene TRBJ2-5; the match to TRBD2 covers 11 bases. J was trimmed by 0 bases and V by 5 bases; bases with no gene match: 11. This CDR3 spans 18 amino acids. Germline CDR1 is SEHNR and CDR2 is FQNEAQ (reference sequence). The CDR3 DNA is TGTGCCAGCAGCCCCCCTCGGGGACTAGCGGCTGACCAAGAGACCCAGTACTTC. As protein: CASSPPRGLAADQETQYF.

The chain recombines TRBV9 with TRBJ1-2; D perhaps matches TRBD1 (6 bases). Looked up from germline, CDR1 is SGDLS and CDR2 is YYNGEE. The length of the CDR3 is 12 residues. The germline V and J ends were trimmed by 7 bases and 4 bases, with 11 bases remaining between them. The CDR3 DNA is TGTGCCAGCCAAACAGGGATCTATGGCTACACCTTC. Its translation: CASQTGIYGYTF. Full variable domain (remainder filled in from reference TRBV9 and TRBJ1-2): DSGVTQTPKHLITATGQRVTLRCSPRSGDLSVYWYQQSLDQGLQFLIQYYNGEERAKGNILERFSAQQFPDLHSELNLSSLELGDSALYFCASQTGIYGYTFGSGTRLTVV.

In this sample, this clone turned up once. The CDR3: CASSVATPEENYEQYF. Written as DNA, the CDR3 is TGTGCCAGCAGCGTAGCTACGCCAGAGGAGAATTACGAGCAGTACTTC. The V call is TRBV9, the J call TRBJ2-7; D is unresolved. Germline values: CDR1 SGDLS, CDR2 YYNGEE. The V end lost 0 bases, the J end lost 4 bases, and 17 bases lay between the germline ends. There are 16 residues in the CDR3.